This TCR beta chain was documented in a study of siplizumab effects on memory and regulatory T cells. Comments on this clone: The antigen is not known.

The method was immunoSEQ multiplex PCR; TCRdb's version includes in-frame clones alone and lacks a portion of them. The profile shows roughly 100,000 clones, more than 85% of them singletons. Study findings and constraints: The study found naive T cells seemingly more diverse than memory cells and seemingly major alloresponse contributors.

This CDR3 has 12 amino acids. Trimming took off 5 bases at V and 8 bases at J, with 12 bases between the two ends. Germline assignment: CDR1 LNHDA and CDR2 SQIVND (reference sequence). The chain recombines TRBV19 with TRBJ1-2; D ambiguous. The clonotype was recovered from a human donor in good health. The sequenced sample consisted of CD4+ T cells sorted from blood. CDR3 in amino acids: CASSERHSGYTF. CDR3 DNA: TGTGCCAGTAGTGAGCGGCATAGCGGCTACACCTTC.